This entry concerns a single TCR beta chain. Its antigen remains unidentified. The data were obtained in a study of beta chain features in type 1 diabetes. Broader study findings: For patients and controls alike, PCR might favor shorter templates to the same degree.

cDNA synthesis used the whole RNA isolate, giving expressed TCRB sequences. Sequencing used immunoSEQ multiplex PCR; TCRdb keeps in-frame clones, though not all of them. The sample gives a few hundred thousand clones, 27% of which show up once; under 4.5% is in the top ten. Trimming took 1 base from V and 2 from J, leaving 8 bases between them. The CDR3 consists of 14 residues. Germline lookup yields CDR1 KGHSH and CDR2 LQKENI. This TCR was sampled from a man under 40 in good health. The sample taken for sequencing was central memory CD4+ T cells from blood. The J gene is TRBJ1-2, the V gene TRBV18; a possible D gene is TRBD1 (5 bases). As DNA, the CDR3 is TGTGCCAGCTCACCACGACAGTCAAACTATGGCTACACCTTC. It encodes CASSPRQSNYGYTF.